Listed below are T cell receptor beta chains from one sample, sequenced in a study of cytomegalovirus exposure and HLA in healthy donors. Some clones are missing from TCRdb's copy, which holds only in-frame ones; the method was immunoSEQ multiplex PCR. The sample consists of roughly 200,000 clones, about four fifths of them appearing once. The sample comprised PBMCs. These receptors originate from a woman aged 45 to 65 in good health and CMV-seronegative. Each CDR3 is given with its conserved first and last residue. Each record gives: V gene, clone size, J gene, D gene, CDR3 DNA, CDR3 protein. D genes are given only for firm matches. Expanded clones are given a class, and other clones once, few, many or no size at all.

TRBV5-6	few	TRBJ1-5	-	TGTGCCAGCAGCGATATGGGGGGGAGCAATCAGCCCCAGCATTTT	CASSDMGGSNQPQHF
TRBV6-1	-	TRBJ2-2	TRBD1	TGTGCCAGCAGTCTTCGACAGGGCGGGTGGGAGCTGTTTTTT	CASSLRQGGWELFF
TRBV28	-	TRBJ2-7	TRBD1	TGTGCCAGCAGAACGCGACCTCAGACAGGGATCGAGCAGTACTTC	CASRTRPQTGIEQYF
TRBV7-9	-	TRBJ1-2	TRBD1	TGTGCCAGCAGCCCCGGGACAGGGGGCATCTATGGCTACACCTTC	CASSPGTGGIYGYTF
TRBV14	few	TRBJ2-1	TRBD1	TGTGCCAGCAGCCATTGGGACAGGGCCTTTTCCTACAATGAGCAGTTCTTC	CASSHWDRAFSYNEQFF
TRBV30	-	TRBJ1-6	TRBD1	TGTGCCTGGACTACACCGGGACAGCTGTCTTCACCCCTCCACTTT	CAWTTPGQLSSPLHF
TRBV6-5	-	TRBJ1-5	-	TGTGCCAGCAGTTACTCTGTCCAGGGGAATCAGCCCCAGCATTTT	CASSYSVQGNQPQHF
TRBV2	-	TRBJ2-3	TRBD2	TGTGCCAGCAGGGGACTAGCGGGGAACACAGATACGCAGTATTTT	CASRGLAGNTDTQYF
TRBV2	-	TRBJ2-2	-	TGTGCCAGCAAGGAGATCCAGAACACCGGGGAGCTGTTTTTT	CASKEIQNTGELFF
TRBV7-2	-	TRBJ2-1	TRBD1	TGTGCCAGCAGCCCCGCCGCGGGACAGGTCCTGAGTCGGTTCTTC	CASSPAAGQVLSRFF
TRBV18	few	TRBJ2-7	TRBD2	TGTGCCAGCTCACCAATTCCGGCAGCGGGGGAGCAGTACTTC	CASSPIPAAGEQYF
TRBV5-1	once	TRBJ2-7	TRBD1	TGCGCCAGCAGCACCGGGACAGGGGGCAGAGAGCAGTACTTC	CASSTGTGGREQYF
TRBV11-2	-	TRBJ1-2	TRBD1	TGTGCCAGCAAGACGGGACAGGGGTTTGGCTACACCTTC	CASKTGQGFGYTF
TRBV30	few	TRBJ1-6	TRBD1	TGTGCCTGGAGTGCGGACAGGGGCGGATCACCCCTCCACTTT	CAWSADRGGSPLHF
TRBV10-2	-	TRBJ2-3	TRBD2	TGCGCCAGCAGCCTTCTAGCGGGGGGGAGCACAGATACGCAGTATTTT	CASSLLAGGSTDTQYF
TRBV7-6	-	TRBJ2-7	-	TGTGCCAGCAGCTTAGCTATCGGGTATCCATCCTACGAGCAGTACTTC	CASSLAIGYPSYEQYF
TRBV5-1	-	TRBJ2-1	-	TGCGCCAGCAGCTTGCGAGATAGCGGATACTACAATGAGCAGTTCTTC	CASSLRDSGYYNEQFF
TRBV28	-	TRBJ1-4	TRBD1	TGTGCCAGCAGTACTCCGGGACAGGGGGGACTGGGTGGCGGGGGAAAACTGTTTTTT	CASSTPGQGGLGGGGKLFF
TRBV5-6	-	TRBJ2-2	-	TGTGCCTCCCGTCGGAGGACCGGGGAGCTGTTTTTT	CASRRRTGELFF
TRBV15	-	TRBJ1-3	-	TGTGCCACCAGCAGAGATATAACGGGCTCTGGAAACACCATATATTTT	CATSRDITGSGNTIYF
TRBV7-2	-	TRBJ2-5	TRBD2	TGTGCCAGCAGCTTAACGGGACTAGCGGCACAAGAGACCCAGTACTTC	CASSLTGLAAQETQYF
TRBV7-9	-	TRBJ1-1	-	TGTGCCAGCAGCTTAGAAGACAGGACCGAAGCTTTCTTT	CASSLEDRTEAFF
TRBV7-9	-	TRBJ1-2	-	TGTGCCAGCAGCCACTGGGGCAGGGAGGACTATGGCTACACCTTC	CASSHWGREDYGYTF
TRBV9	-	TRBJ2-1	-	TGTGCCAGCAGCGTAGTGAGTGGCTCCTACAATGAGCAGTTCTTC	CASSVVSGSYNEQFF
TRBV5-1	-	TRBJ2-1	TRBD2	TGCGCCAGCAGCCGTAGCGGGGGGGAATCCTACAATGAGCAGTTCTTC	CASSRSGGESYNEQFF
TRBV7-6	-	TRBJ2-5	-	TGTGCCAGCAGCTCGGCCAGGGTAGAGACCCAGTACTTC	CASSSARVETQYF
TRBV15	-	TRBJ2-3	-	TGTGCCACCAGCAGCTGGTGGGGAGGAATAAGCACAGATACGCAGTATTTT	CATSSWWGGISTDTQYF
TRBV28	-	TRBJ1-5	-	TGTGCCAGCAGTCCTCGACAGGAAATCAATCAGCCCCAGCATTTT	CASSPRQEINQPQHF
TRBV2	-	TRBJ1-4	-	TGTGCCAGCAGTAAACAGGGCGGTGGTGAAAAACTGTTTTTT	CASSKQGGGEKLFF
TRBV5-8	once	TRBJ2-7	TRBD1	TGTGCCAGCAGCTTCCACAGGGGATCCGACGAGCAGTACTTC	CASSFHRGSDEQYF
TRBV30	-	TRBJ2-2	-	TGTGCCTGGAGCGGAGGCACCGGGGAGCTGTTTTTT	CAWSGGTGELFF
TRBV2	-	TRBJ2-7	TRBD1	TGTGCCGTAGGAACCACCGGGACAGGGCCTAGCTACGAGCAGTACTTC	CAVGTTGTGPSYEQYF
TRBV11-3	once	TRBJ2-1	-	TGTGCCAGCAGCTTGGGCGGGACCCAATCCTACAATGAGCAGTTCTTC	CASSLGGTQSYNEQFF
TRBV30	-	TRBJ1-6	-	TGTGCCTGGACGTGGACAGAAAATTCACCCCTCCACTTT	CAWTWTENSPLHF
TRBV6-5	-	TRBJ2-5	-	TGTGCCAGCAGAAACCGGGACAACCAAGAGACCCAGTACTTC	CASRNRDNQETQYF
TRBV28	-	TRBJ2-7	-	TGTGCCAGCAGTACCAGAGGGTATTGGACTCACGAGCAGTACTTC	CASSTRGYWTHEQYF
TRBV5-8	-	TRBJ1-5	-	TGTGCCAGCAGCAAACAGGGCAATCAGCCCCAGCATTTT	CASSKQGNQPQHF
TRBV10-2	-	TRBJ2-4	-	TGCGCCAGCACACCGGACTATGCCCTCCATCGAGCCAAAAACATTCAGTACTTC	CASTPDYALHRAKNIQYF
TRBV4-3	-	TRBJ2-1	TRBD2	TGCGCCAGCAGCCAAGATCAAACTAGCGGGGGGAAGTTCTTC	CASSQDQTSGGKFF
TRBV10-1	-	TRBJ2-2	-	TGCGCCAGCAGTGATGAAATAGCGGACGCGAACACCGGGGAGCTGTTTTTT	CASSDEIADANTGELFF
TRBV5-1	-	TRBJ1-2	-	TGCGCCAGCAGCTTGGTTTCGCCAGGGGACGGCTACACCTTC	CASSLVSPGDGYTF
TRBV6-4	-	TRBJ1-6	TRBD1	TGTGCCAGCAGTGACGGGACAGGGCGGAATTCACCCCTCCACTTT	CASSDGTGRNSPLHF
TRBV5-1	-	TRBJ2-1	-	TGCGCCAGCAGCTTGGAACGGGGCTACAATGAGCAGTTCTTC	CASSLERGYNEQFF
TRBV12-5	-	TRBJ2-1	TRBD2	TGTGCTAGTGGACCTAGCGGAATCTACAATGAGCAGTTCTTC	CASGPSGIYNEQFF
TRBV4-2	-	TRBJ1-1	-	TGTGCCAGCAGCCAAAGTTCGGACACTGAAGCTTTCTTT	CASSQSSDTEAFF
TRBV30	-	TRBJ1-1	-	TGTGCCTGGACACTTAGCCAGAACACTGAAGCTTTCTTT	CAWTLSQNTEAFF
TRBV2	-	TRBJ2-1	TRBD2	TGTGCCAGCAGGTGGGCTAGCGGGGCCTACAATGAGCAGTTCTTC	CASRWASGAYNEQFF
TRBV5-1	-	TRBJ2-7	TRBD2	TGCGCCAGCAGCTTGTTAACTAGCGGGAACCGCTACGAGCAGTACTTC	CASSLLTSGNRYEQYF
TRBV28	-	TRBJ2-3	-	TGTGCCAGCAGTTTACTTACAGATACGCAGTATTTT	CASSLLTDTQYF
TRBV7-9	-	TRBJ2-2	TRBD1	TGTGCCAGCAGCTTAGACAGGGGGCAAGATCCCGGGGAGCTGTTTTTT	CASSLDRGQDPGELFF
TRBV18	-	TRBJ2-1	-	TGTGCCAGCTCACCACTCGGGACCTACAATGAGCAGTTCTTC	CASSPLGTYNEQFF
TRBV9	once	TRBJ1-1	-	TGTGCCAGCAGCGTACCACAGGGCGAAGCTTTCTTT	CASSVPQGEAFF
TRBV4-1	few	TRBJ2-1	-	TGCGCCAGCAGCCCCTCGGACTGGGGTTCCTACAATGAGCAGTTCTTC	CASSPSDWGSYNEQFF
TRBV28	-	TRBJ2-5	-	TGTGCCAGCAGTTTAGCAGGGCCCCAAGAGACCCAGTACTTC	CASSLAGPQETQYF
TRBV6-5	-	TRBJ2-3	-	TGTGCCAGCAGTTCAGTGGGAGGAGGTACGCAGTATTTT	CASSSVGGGTQYF